The 28 T cell receptor beta chains presented below share a single source sample, sequenced in a study of T-cell memory formation after mild COVID-19. TCRdb itself ran the 5' RACE reads through MiXCR, one entry per CDR3 protein. The sample carries a few hundred thousand distinct CDR3 sequences, roughly 19% recorded once. The sample consisted of PBMCs or a T cell subset sorted from them (not recorded which). The source of these receptors is a man aged 18 to 30 who had mild COVID-19 (a few samples of this study predate the infection). Cell type and time point are not known.

This chain uses TRBV25-1 with TRBJ1-1, with D uncertain. Germline CDR1 reads MGHDK; CDR2 reads SYGVNS. This CDR3 is built from 13 residues. Deletions cut 0 bases from V and 4 bases from J, with 6 bases between. CDR3: CASSEYRGTEAFF. As DNA, the CDR3 is TGTGCCAGCAGTGAATATCGAGGCACTGAAGCTTTCTTT.

Here the CDR3 reads CASSLRTGTSYGYTF. The CDR3 region has the DNA TGTGCCAGCAGCCTCCGGACAGGGACTAGCTATGGCTACACCTTC. The chain joins TRBV3-1 to TRBJ1-2; TRBD1 matches 8 bases. V shed 4 bases, J shed 4 bases, and the junction held 8 bases outside the gene matches. CDR3 size: 15 residues. Germline CDR1 is LGHDT and CDR2 is YNNKEL (reference sequence).

The V and J genes are TRBV4-1 and TRBJ1-2, with 10 bases that match TRBD1. V shed 4 bases, J shed 7 bases, and the junction held 6 bases outside the gene matches. Germline-derived CDR1 and CDR2 are MGHRA and YSYEKL. CDR3 length: 14 residues. The CDR3 is CASSPPGQGTGYTF. Here the CDR3 DNA reads TGCGCCAGCAGCCCGCCGGGACAGGGGACTGGCTACACCTTC.

A few counts support this clonotype. The CDR3 nucleotides are TGCAGTGCTAGAGATCCAGGAGTGAACACTGAAGCTTTCTTT. Its protein product is CSARDPGVNTEAFF. This rearrangement joins TRBV20-1 to TRBJ1-1; D unclear. In germline, CDR1 is DFQATT, CDR2 SNEGSKA (reference sequence). This CDR3 is 14 amino acids long. V gave up 0 bases and J gave up 0 bases, with 8 bases separating them.

The rearrangement joins TRBV7-2 to TRBJ2-2, with D unresolved. This CDR3 contains 12 residues. The V gene lost 1 base and the J gene lost 7 bases, with 4 bases spanning the gap. Germline-derived CDR1 and CDR2 are SGHTA and FQGNSA. The CDR3 coding sequence is TGTGCCAGCAGCTTAGTCCTCGGGGAGCTGTTTTTT. Amino acid sequence: CASSLVLGELFF. The full variable domain, rest sourced from reference TRBV7-2 and TRBJ2-2, is GAGVSQSPSNKVTEKGKDVELRCDPISGHTALYWYRQSLGQGLEFLIYFQGNSAPDKSGLPSDRFSAERTGGSVSTLTIQRTQQEDSAVYLCASSLVLGELFFGEGSRLTVL.

This clonotype was seen more than once but under ten times. This chain links TRBV20-1 with TRBJ1-4, with D possibly TRBD1 on 6 matching bases. Germline loops: CDR1 DFQATT, CDR2 SNEGSKA (reference sequence). The CDR3 spans 13 residues. Trimming removed 5 bases from V and 8 bases from J, with 15 bases in between. This CDR3 reads CSAPHRVREKLFF. In DNA, the CDR3 is TGCAGTGCTCCACACAGGGTTCGGGAAAAACTGTTTTTT.

This clonotype was counted at least ten times. This chain joins TRBV10-3 and TRBJ2-7, with a weak D call TRBD1 (6 bases). Germline V lookup: CDR1 ENHRY, CDR2 SYGVKD. V gave up 5 bases and J gave up 4 bases, with 12 bases separating them. This CDR3 contains 13 residues. The CDR3 sequence: CAISQQGSYEQYV. CDR3 DNA: TGTGCCATCAGTCAACAGGGTTCTTACGAGCAGTACGTC.

The table lists this clonotype with a few counts. This chain connects TRBV6-5 to TRBJ2-3; either TRBD1 or TRBD2 may supply D (5 bases each). Trimming removed 2 bases at V and 2 bases at J, with 14 bases between. Germline CDR1 and CDR2: MNHEY and SVGAGI. The CDR3 runs to 16 residues. The CDR3 sequence is CASSYGGHPLTDTQYF. The CDR3 region has the DNA TGTGCCAGCAGTTACGGAGGACACCCTCTCACAGATACGCAGTATTTT.

The table lists this clonotype with a few counts. The chain is built from TRBV7-9 and TRBJ1-1; no reliable D call. Trimming cost V 3 bases and J 4 bases, with 9 bases left between them. Germline V gene lookup returns CDR1 SEHNR and CDR2 FQNEAQ (reference sequence). The CDR3 extends over 13 amino acids. In DNA, the CDR3 is TGTGCCAGCAGCTTTTCCGCCCGCACTGAAGCTTTCTTT. It is translated as CASSFSARTEAFF.

At least ten counts were recorded for this clonotype. The chain is built from TRBV5-4 and TRBJ2-5; 7 bases are shared with TRBD1. The trim removed 7 bases at V and 3 bases at J, leaving 6 bases unmatched. The CDR3 is made up of 13 amino acids. Germline V gene data show CDR1 as SGHNT and CDR2 as YYREEE (reference sequence). This CDR3 is CASAPGTEETQYF. CDR3 coding DNA: TGTGCCAGCGCCCCCGGGACAGAAGAGACCCAGTACTTC.

V and J are TRBV5-1 and TRBJ2-3; 8 bases match TRBD2. The length of the CDR3 is 17 residues. Germline CDR1 reads SGHRS; CDR2 reads YFSETQ. Germline trimming cut 2 bases from V and 5 bases from J; bases unmatched to any gene: 13. CDR3 sequence (DNA): TGCGCCAGCAGCTTAACCCCCCCGGGGGGGCGGGGAGATACGCAGTATTTT. Protein product: CASSLTPPGGRGDTQYF.

The chain uses TRBV20-1 and TRBJ2-1; TRBD1 or TRBD2 may be the D gene (5 bases each). The CDR3 has 14 amino acids. V lost 6 bases, J lost 10 bases, and 22 bases lay in between. CDR1 and CDR2 (germline): DFQATT, SNEGSKA (reference sequence). The CDR3 here is CSALKPGTRGEQFF. The CDR3 region has the DNA TGCAGTGCCCTAAAACCCGGGACGCGAGGGGAGCAGTTCTTC.

This clonotype was seen only once. The chain links TRBV7-9 to TRBJ1-1; the match to TRBD1 covers 7 bases. V was pared by 3 bases and J by 1 base, with 11 bases of the junction left unmatched. Germline CDR1 is SEHNR and CDR2 is FQNEAQ (reference sequence). The CDR3 spans 17 residues. CDR3 residues: CASSFFWPGTANTEAFF. The CDR3 nucleotides read TGTGCCAGCAGCTTTTTTTGGCCTGGGACAGCGAACACTGAAGCTTTCTTT. Variable domain in full (rest from reference TRBV7-9 and TRBJ1-1): DTGVSQNPRHKITKRGQNVTFRCDPISEHNRLYWYRQTLGQGPEFLTYFQNEAQLEKSRLLSDRFSAERPKGSFSTLEIQRTEQGDSAMYLCASSFFWPGTANTEAFFGQGTRLTVV.

This clonotype was recorded a few times. This chain connects TRBV5-1 to TRBJ2-3; TRBD2 is a possible D gene (5 bases). The CDR3 is made up of 16 amino acids. CDR1 and CDR2 from the germline V gene are SGHRS and YFSETQ. The V gene lost 4 bases and the J gene lost 1 base, with 16 bases spanning the gap. The CDR3 protein is CASSPTRGLGTDTQYF. CDR3 bases: TGCGCCAGCAGCCCCACCAGAGGGCTTGGCACAGATACGCAGTATTTT.

The V call is TRBV4-3, the J call TRBJ1-2; D is ambiguous. In germline, CDR1 is LGHNA, CDR2 YSLEER. CDR3 length equals 14 residues. Trimming pared 4 bases from V and 8 bases from J, leaving 17 bases between. CDR3 protein: CASSRSREPRGYTF. The CDR3 coding sequence is TGCGCCAGCAGCCGCTCGAGGGAGCCGCGAGGCTACACCTTC.

The rearrangement uses TRBV4-1 and TRBJ2-7, with D possibly being TRBD1 (6 bases). The CDR3 extends over 13 amino acids. V was clipped by 0 bases and J by 6 bases, with 9 bases between them. The germline V gene has CDR1 MGHRA and CDR2 YSYEKL. The CDR3 spells CASSQDGTSEQYF. The DNA for the CDR3 is TGCGCCAGCAGCCAAGATGGGACATCCGAGCAGTACTTC.

There are a few counts of this clonotype. The chain carries TRBV6-1 and TRBJ2-3; D possibly matches TRBD1 or TRBD2 (5 bases each). CDR1 is MNHNS, CDR2 SASEGT, per germline. Trimming stripped 6 bases from V and 2 bases from J, with 12 bases between. The CDR3 totals 14 residues. The CDR3: CASREGLITDTQYF. The DNA of the CDR3 is TGTGCCAGCAGAGAGGGGCTAATCACAGATACGCAGTATTTT.

The chain is built from TRBV27 and TRBJ1-2; D gene ambiguous. The CDR3 has 14 residues. V was trimmed by 4 bases and J by 6 bases, leaving 15 bases between them. CDR1 and CDR2 (germline): MNHEY, SMNVEV (reference sequence). In DNA form, the CDR3 reads TGTGCCAGCAGTTCCGGTTCCCGAGCCCATGGCTACACCTTC. This sequence encodes CASSSGSRAHGYTF.

The chain uses TRBV9 and TRBJ1-5; D ambiguous. Looked up from germline, CDR1 is SGDLS and CDR2 is YYNGEE. There are 13 residues in the CDR3. The V end lost 3 bases, the J end lost 3 bases, and 7 bases lay between the germline ends. The CDR3 sequence: CASSADHNQPQHF. The CDR3 region has the DNA TGTGCCAGCAGCGCTGACCACAATCAGCCCCAGCATTTT.

This clonotype turned up a few times. The rearrangement joins TRBV12-3 or TRBV12-4 to TRBJ1-1, with D possibly TRBD1 on 5 matching bases. Trimming removed 11 bases from V and 2 bases from J, with 15 bases in between. This CDR3 comprises 13 residues. The CDR3 region has the DNA TGTGCCGTTGCCGGGGGTTCCAACACTGAAGCTTTCTTT. Translation gives CAVAGGSNTEAFF.

There are a few counts of this clonotype. V gene TRBV4-3 combines with J gene TRBJ2-1; 7 bases map to TRBD1. Germline V gives CDR1 LGHNA, CDR2 YSLEER. CDR3 size: 14 residues. Germline trimming cut 4 bases from V and 7 bases from J; bases unmatched to any gene: 7. Here the CDR3 DNA reads TGCGCCAGCAGCCTCCACAGGGGACCGAATGAGCAGTTCTTC. Translation: CASSLHRGPNEQFF.

The table lists this clonotype with many counts. The chain joins TRBV6-4 to TRBJ2-3, with D possibly being TRBD2 (7 bases). The CDR3 length is 15 residues. The V gene lost 0 bases and the J gene lost 6 bases, with 13 bases spanning the gap. CDR1 MRHNA and CDR2 SNTAGT come from the germline V gene. CDR3 DNA: TGTGCCAGCAGTGACTCGATCGGGGGGCCGGATACGCAGTATTTT. Its translation is CASSDSIGGPDTQYF.

This clonotype was detected only a few times. The chain is built from TRBV12-3 or TRBV12-4 and TRBJ2-1, with a possible D match to TRBD1 (6 bases). V dropped 7 bases and J dropped 0 bases, with 13 bases sitting between them. The CDR3 has 15 residues. CDR3 loop: CASTRGQSSYNEQFF. CDR3 nucleotides: TGTGCCAGCACTCGCGGACAGAGCTCCTACAATGAGCAGTTCTTC.

This clonotype was seen a few times. This chain links TRBV9 with TRBJ2-1; no reliable D call. The V end was cut by 4 bases, the J end by 8 bases, with 13 bases between. Germline CDR1 and CDR2: SGDLS and YYNGEE. This CDR3 is 13 amino acids long. The CDR3 region is CASSLSWIDEQFF. The CDR3 nucleotides are TGTGCCAGCAGCCTATCTTGGATCGATGAGCAGTTCTTC.

This clonotype was counted a few times. The rearrangement links TRBV5-6 to TRBJ2-1; no definite D call. V was clipped by 4 bases and J by 8 bases, with 7 bases between them. Germline V gene data show CDR1 as SGHDT and CDR2 as YYEEEE. The CDR3 contains 11 residues. The CDR3 loop reads CASSRRHEQFF. The CDR3 DNA is TGTGCCAGCAGCCGAAGACATGAGCAGTTCTTC.

This clonotype was observed a handful of times. This rearrangement joins TRBV20-1 to TRBJ2-7, with D tentatively TRBD1 or TRBD2 (5 bases each). CDR1 is DFQATT, CDR2 SNEGSKA, per germline (reference sequence). The CDR3 spans 14 residues. V was shortened by 6 bases and J by 3 bases, with 18 bases between the two germline ends. Here the CDR3 reads CSARDGKGNYEQYV. For the CDR3, the DNA is TGCAGTGCCAGGGACGGAAAGGGAAACTACGAGCAGTACGTC.

This clonotype was seen a handful of times. The chain combines TRBV24-1 with TRBJ2-4; TRBD2 aligns across 7 bases. Germline V gene data show CDR1 as KGHDR and CDR2 as SFDVKD. The CDR3 sequence is 15 residues long. The V and J ends lost 4 bases and 2 bases, in that order; junction bases with no gene match: 4. This CDR3 is CATSDGLDSKNIQYF. The CDR3 DNA reads as TGTGCCACCAGTGACGGACTAGATTCCAAAAACATTCAGTACTTC.

The chain recombines TRBV19 with TRBJ2-1, with D possibly matching TRBD2 (6 bases). The V end was cut by 4 bases, the J end by 9 bases, with 13 bases between. The CDR3 is made up of 13 amino acids. Germline CDR1 reads LNHDA; CDR2 reads SQIVND (reference sequence). The chain's CDR3 is CASSKTRRSEQFF. The CDR3 DNA reads TGTGCCAGTAGTAAGACTAGAAGGAGTGAGCAGTTCTTC.